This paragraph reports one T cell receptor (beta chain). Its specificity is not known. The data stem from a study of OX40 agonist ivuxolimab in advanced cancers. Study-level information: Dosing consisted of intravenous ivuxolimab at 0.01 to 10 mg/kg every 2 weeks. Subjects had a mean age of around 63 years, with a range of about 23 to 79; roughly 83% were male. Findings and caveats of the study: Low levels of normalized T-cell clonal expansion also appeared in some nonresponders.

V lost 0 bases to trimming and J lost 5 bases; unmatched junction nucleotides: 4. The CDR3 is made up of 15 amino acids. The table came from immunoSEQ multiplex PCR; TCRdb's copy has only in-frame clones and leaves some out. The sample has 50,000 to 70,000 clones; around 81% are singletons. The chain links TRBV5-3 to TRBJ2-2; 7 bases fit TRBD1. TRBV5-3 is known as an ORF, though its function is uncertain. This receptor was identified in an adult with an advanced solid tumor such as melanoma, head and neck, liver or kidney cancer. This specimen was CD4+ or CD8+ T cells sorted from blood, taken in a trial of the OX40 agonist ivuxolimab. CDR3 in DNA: TGTGCCAGAAGCTTGGTGGGACAGAAAACCGGGGAGCTGTTTTTT. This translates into CARSLVGQKTGELFF.